The 31 T cell receptor beta chains given below trace back to one sample, sequenced in a study of blood T cells in healthy people across ages. It was with a sample-barcoded 5' primer and a J-beta primer mix that a second PCR of about 7 to 12 cycles was run. TCRdb re-called the 5' RACE reads with MiXCR, one entry per CDR3 protein. The repertoire has almost 1 million distinct CDR3 sequences, 45% to 60% of them found once; the top ten carry about a fifth. Sequencing was carried out using blood. Source of these receptors: a woman aged 55-69 years in good health.

This clonotype showed up just a few times. CDR3 sequence (DNA): TGTGCCAGCAGCACCCTAAGTCAGGGATACGAGCAGTACTTC. Its protein product is CASSTLSQGYEQYF. V and J are TRBV14 and TRBJ2-7; possibly TRBD1 for D (5 bases). The germline V gene encodes CDR1 SGHDN and CDR2 FVKESK. Trimming pared 5 bases from V and 4 bases from J, leaving 15 bases between. CDR3 length: 14 residues.

This chain connects TRBV7-9 to TRBJ2-7, with D tentatively TRBD2 (6 bases). This CDR3 spans 14 amino acids. V lost 2 bases and J lost 6, with 14 bases in between. Per germline, CDR1 SEHNR and CDR2 FQNEAQ (reference sequence). In DNA, the CDR3 is TGTGCCAGCAGCTTAAGACCCGGGAGCGGCGAGCAGTACTTC. Protein product: CASSLRPGSGEQYF.

Worth noting for this clonotype: This CDR3 is missing its conserved last phenylalanine or tryptophan, likely due to a read error. This chain's CDR3 is CASSLPIAEQYL. The CDR3 DNA sequence: TGTGCCAGCAGTTTACCCATCGCCGAGCAGTACCTC. The chain joins TRBV12-3 or TRBV12-4 to TRBJ2-7; no clear D. CDR3 length: 12 amino acids. Trimming took 2 bases from V and 6 from J, leaving 8 bases between them.

The chain is built from TRBV20-1 and TRBJ2-6; 8 nucleotides match TRBD1. The CDR3 has 18 amino acids. Germline trimming cut 3 bases from V and 1 base from J; bases unmatched to any gene: 11. CDR1 and CDR2 from the germline V gene are DFQATT and SNEGSKA (reference sequence). CDR3 nucleotide sequence: TGCAGTGCTAGCCCCGACAGGGGCCCGGAGTCTGGGGCCAACGTCCTGACTTTC. Its translation is CSASPDRGPESGANVLTF.

V is TRBV7-2 and J is TRBJ2-3; 8 nucleotides match TRBD1. This CDR3 spans 15 amino acids. Germline CDR1 is SGHTA and CDR2 is FQGNSA. The ends lost 4 bases at V and 5 bases at J; junction bases unmatched: 8. The CDR3 is CASSYWTGSLDTQYF. The CDR3 region has the DNA TGTGCCAGCAGCTACTGGACAGGGTCGCTAGATACGCAGTATTTT.

In regard to this clonotype: A read error may produce the germline difference seen at one junction end. The rearrangement joins TRBV19 to TRBJ2-7, with 7 positions matching TRBD1. CDR3 length: 13 residues. Germline CDR1 reads LNHDA; CDR2 reads SQIVND (reference sequence). Written as DNA, the CDR3 is TGTGCCAGTAGTGACAGGGACCGGTACGAGCGGTACTTC. This codes for CASSDRDRYERYF.

The V and J genes are TRBV12-3 or TRBV12-4 and TRBJ2-7, with 9 bases lining up with TRBD2. CDR3 length equals 16 residues. Trimming cost V 6 bases and J 9 bases; bases outside gene matches: 18. The CDR3 bases are TGTGCCAGCAGCCTGGTGTCGCGGGAGGGCCAAGATTGGCAGTACTTC. It yields the protein CASSLVSREGQDWQYF.

This chain uses TRBV7-9 with TRBJ2-7, with 7 bases identical to TRBD1. CDR1 is SEHNR, CDR2 FQNEAQ, per germline (reference sequence). The V segment lost 10 bases and the J segment 4 bases; nucleotides outside the gene matches: 1. The CDR3 length is 10 residues. The DNA of the CDR3 is TGTGCCACGGGACAGTACGAGCAGTACTTC. Its translation: CATGQYEQYF. Full variable domain (rest looked up from reference TRBV7-9 and TRBJ2-7): DTGVSQNPRHKITKRGQNVTFRCDPISEHNRLYWYRQTLGQGPEFLTYFQNEAQLEKSRLLSDRFSAERPKGSFSTLEIQRTEQGDSAMYLCATGQYEQYFGPGTRLTVT.

This chain uses TRBV5-1 with TRBJ2-7, with TRBD2 as a possible D gene (6 bases). The CDR3 consists of 12 residues. With 7 bases removed from V and 3 bases from J, the gap between germline ends came to 11 bases. In germline, CDR1 is SGHRS, CDR2 YFSETQ. The CDR3 sequence: CASRDSNYEQYF. The CDR3 region has the DNA TGCGCCAGCCGGGACTCCAACTACGAGCAGTACTTC.

This clonotype was counted between two and nine times. V gene TRBV7-3 combines with J gene TRBJ2-1, with D unclear. This CDR3 is built from 13 residues. Germline CDR1 SGHTA, CDR2 FQGTGA. V was clipped by 1 base and J by 6 bases, with 7 bases between them. CDR3 sequence reads: CASSLNPPNEQFF. In DNA form, the CDR3 reads TGTGCCAGCAGCTTAAACCCTCCCAATGAGCAGTTCTTC.

As for this clonotype: The junction departs from the called germline gene at one end, perhaps through a read error. V is TRBV20-1 and J is TRBJ2-5; TRBD2 aligns across 13 bases. Looked up from germline, CDR1 is DFQATT and CDR2 is SNEGSKA (reference sequence). CDR3 size: 14 residues. The CDR3 bases are TGCAGTGCGAGAGTACTAGCGGGAGGGGAGACCCAGTACTTC. Translation gives CSARVLAGGETQYF.

V gene TRBV12-3 or TRBV12-4 combines with J gene TRBJ2-1; 10 nucleotides line up with TRBD2. The CDR3 sequence is 17 residues long. V was clipped by 4 bases and J by 8 bases; unmatched bases: 14. CDR3 region: CASSSSRPSSGSYEQFF. The CDR3 coding sequence is TGTGCCAGCAGTTCATCCCGCCCGTCTAGCGGGAGTTATGAGCAGTTCTTC.

The chain carries TRBV7-9 and TRBJ2-3; D remains unclear. Germline CDR1 is SEHNR and CDR2 is FQNEAQ (reference sequence). The CDR3 consists of 16 residues. The V gene lost 2 bases and the J gene lost 3 bases, with 15 bases spanning the gap. The CDR3 spells CASSLSENAVTDTQYF. CDR3 nucleotide sequence: TGTGCCAGCAGCTTATCGGAGAACGCCGTGACAGATACGCAGTATTTT.

The V gene is TRBV28, the J gene TRBJ2-3, with D tentatively TRBD2 (5 bases). Germline loops: CDR1 MDHEN, CDR2 SYDVKM. The V gene lost 3 bases and the J gene lost 0 bases, with 19 bases spanning the gap. The CDR3 is made up of 18 amino acids. CDR3: CASSFVLRGTDSTDTQYF. CDR3 nucleotides: TGTGCCAGCAGTTTCGTCCTCCGGGGAACTGATAGCACAGATACGCAGTATTTT.

The chain links TRBV7-2 to TRBJ2-5; D is unresolved. The CDR3 runs 15 residues. From germline, CDR1 is SGHTA and CDR2 FQGNSA. Trimming left V 3 bases short and J 11 bases short, with 22 bases between. The CDR3 DNA sequence: TGTGCCAGCAGCTTCCAACCCAGACTGAACAATGAGCAGTACTTC. Protein sequence: CASSFQPRLNNEQYF.

The chain joins TRBV6-1 to TRBJ2-1; 12 nucleotides align to TRBD2. This CDR3 has 19 amino acids. V lost 5 bases and J lost 0; bases outside the gene matches: 11. The germline V gene encodes CDR1 MNHNS and CDR2 SASEGT. The CDR3 spells CASSKGLAGSGRSYNEQFF. The CDR3 nucleotides read TGTGCCAGCAGTAAGGGACTAGCGGGCTCAGGGCGCTCCTACAATGAGCAGTTCTTC.

In DNA form, the CDR3 reads TGCGCCAGCAGCCTAACGACAGGGGTTTCCCCTTTTACGCCTCTAGGAGAGCAGTACTTC. It encodes CASSLTTGVSPFTPLGEQYF. The V and J genes are TRBV5-1 and TRBJ2-7; 8 nucleotides match TRBD1. Trimming at V came to 4 bases and at J to 7 bases, leaving 28 bases not matched to a gene. The germline V gene encodes CDR1 SGHRS and CDR2 YFSETQ. The CDR3 totals 20 residues.

The gene calls are TRBV15 and TRBJ2-2; D is possibly TRBD1 (6 bases). Per germline, CDR1 LNHNV and CDR2 YYDKDF (reference sequence). V was pared by 5 bases and J by 0 bases, with 13 bases between. The CDR3 is made up of 16 amino acids. This chain's CDR3 is CATSARQVSNTGELFF. In nucleotides, the CDR3 is TGTGCCACCAGCGCTAGACAGGTCTCGAACACCGGGGAGCTGTTTTTT.

The rearrangement joins TRBV10-3 to TRBJ2-3, with a tentative D call TRBD1 (5 bases). V was shortened by 2 bases and J by 5 bases, with 17 bases between the two germline ends. Germline V lookup: CDR1 ENHRY, CDR2 SYGVKD. This CDR3 has 16 residues. DNA for the CDR3: TGTGCCATCAGTGAGACTCCTTCGACAGAGCTAGATACGCAGTATTTT. Translating gives CAISETPSTELDTQYF.

The chain links TRBV7-9 to TRBJ1-6, with a possible D match to TRBD1 (6 bases). This CDR3 has 14 residues. Germline-derived CDR1 and CDR2 are SEHNR and FQNEAQ (reference sequence). V was cut by 5 bases and J by 7 bases, with 12 bases left in between. CDR3: CASSRPQGNSPLHF. The CDR3 DNA follows: TGTGCCAGCAGCCGTCCACAGGGAAATTCACCCCTCCACTTT. Filled out from reference TRBV7-9 and TRBJ1-6, the complete variable domain reads DTGVSQNPRHKITKRGQNVTFRCDPISEHNRLYWYRQTLGQGPEFLTYFQNEAQLEKSRLLSDRFSAERPKGSFSTLEIQRTEQGDSAMYLCASSRPQGNSPLHFGNGTRLTVT.

The chain carries TRBV2 and TRBJ1-2, with a tentative D call TRBD1 (6 bases). The CDR3 runs to 15 residues. The germline V gene has CDR1 SNHLY and CDR2 FYNNEI. V lost 0 bases and J 6 bases, leaving 14 bases between the germline ends. The CDR3 sequence: CASSEARGGGHGYTF. CDR3 nucleotides: TGTGCCAGCAGTGAAGCGAGGGGGGGCGGCCATGGCTACACCTTC. Using reference TRBV2 and TRBJ1-2 for the parts outside the CDR3, the full variable domain is EPEVTQTPSHQVTQMGQEVILRCVPISNHLYFYWYRQILGQKVEFLVSFYNNEISEKSEIFDDQFSVERPDGSNFTLKIRSTKLEDSAMYFCASSEARGGGHGYTFGSGTRLTVV.

This clonotype was seen only a few times. The V and J genes are TRBV5-1 and TRBJ2-1; 7 bases are shared with TRBD1. Per germline, CDR1 SGHRS and CDR2 YFSETQ. V shed 3 bases and J 0 bases; nucleotides not matched to a gene: 3. This CDR3 comprises 15 residues. The CDR3 nucleotides are TGCGCCAGCAGCTCGGGACAGAGCTCCTACAATGAGCAGTTCTTC. Protein: CASSSGQSSYNEQFF.

J is TRBJ2-5 and V is TRBV12-3 or TRBV12-4; possibly TRBD2 for D (6 bases). The CDR3 extends over 15 amino acids. The V end was cut by 1 base, the J end by 3 bases, with 12 bases between. CDR3 bases: TGTGCCAGCAGTTTAGAGGGACTTCCAAAAGAGACCCAGTACTTC. This translates into CASSLEGLPKETQYF.

This chain links TRBV27 with TRBJ2-3; tentative D call: TRBD2 (5 bases). The V and J ends lost 2 bases and 9 bases respectively, with 12 bases between them. This CDR3 contains 13 residues. Looked up from germline, CDR1 is MNHEY and CDR2 is SMNVEV (reference sequence). The CDR3 loop is CASSLPSGGTQYF. DNA for the CDR3: TGTGCCAGCAGTTTACCATCCGGAGGCACGCAGTATTTT.

The rearrangement joins TRBV7-9 to TRBJ1-1; a possible D gene is TRBD1 (5 bases). Trimming shortened V by 10 bases and J by 5 bases, and 14 bases separated the two germline ends. The CDR3 contains 12 residues. Germline CDR1 and CDR2: SEHNR and FQNEAQ (reference sequence). The CDR3 is CATDRDGTEAFF. In nucleotides, the CDR3 is TGTGCCACCGACCGGGACGGGACTGAAGCTTTCTTT. The full variable domain, in which reference TRBV7-9 and TRBJ1-1 provide the parts outside the CDR3, is DTGVSQNPRHKITKRGQNVTFRCDPISEHNRLYWYRQTLGQGPEFLTYFQNEAQLEKSRLLSDRFSAERPKGSFSTLEIQRTEQGDSAMYLCATDRDGTEAFFGQGTRLTVV.

This rearrangement joins TRBV10-3 to TRBJ2-5; D tentatively fits TRBD1 or TRBD2 (6 bases each). The CDR3 runs to 12 residues. CDR1 and CDR2 (germline): ENHRY, SYGVKD. Trimming pared 7 bases from V and 5 bases from J, leaving 11 bases between. CDR3 DNA sequence: TGTGCCATCACTGGAGGGGGGGAGACCCAGTACTTC. This gives the protein CAITGGGETQYF.

This chain uses TRBV7-2 with TRBJ1-5; D is perhaps TRBD1 (5 bases). Germline loops: CDR1 SGHTA, CDR2 FQGNSA. The CDR3 length is 14 residues. The V end lost 7 bases, the J end lost 7 bases, and 17 bases lay between the germline ends. For the CDR3, the DNA is TGTGCCAGCACCACCTCGGGGGGAGGACAGCCCCAGCATTTT. It codes for CASTTSGGGQPQHF.

V usage is TRBV7-9 and J usage is TRBJ2-4; D unresolved. The DNA end favors TRBJ2-7, so the J call may be wrong. The CDR3 has 12 amino acids. Germline loops: CDR1 SEHNR, CDR2 FQNEAQ (reference sequence). The CDR3 is CASSSQVCEQYF. For the CDR3, the DNA is TGTGCCAGCAGCTCCCAGGTTTGCGAGCAGTACTTC.

The chain is built from TRBV12-3 or TRBV12-4 and TRBJ2-2; D is possibly TRBD1 or TRBD2 (5 bases each). The CDR3 spans 14 residues. Trimming removed 3 bases at V and 6 bases at J, with 11 bases between. The CDR3 coding sequence is TGTGCCAGCAGTTTTCTACGGGACGCCGGGGAGCTGTTTTTT. It is translated as CASSFLRDAGELFF.

The chain is built from TRBV2 and TRBJ2-7, with D unclear. The CDR3 spans 15 residues. Looked up from germline, CDR1 is SNHLY and CDR2 is FYNNEI. Trimming took 5 bases from V and 2 from J, leaving 16 bases between them. The DNA of the CDR3 is TGTGCCAGCAGTTACTCGGCCACCGACCCCTACGAGCAGTACTTC. It specifies CASSYSATDPYEQYF.

The J gene is TRBJ1-5, the V gene TRBV20-1; 8 bases match TRBD1. CDR3 length equals 13 residues. Germline assignment: CDR1 DFQATT and CDR2 SNEGSKA (reference sequence). V lost 1 base and J lost 10; bases outside the gene matches: 6. The CDR3 coding sequence is TGCAGTGCTAGAGCGACAGGGGACAGCCCCCAGCATTTT. Translating it yields CSARATGDSPQHF.